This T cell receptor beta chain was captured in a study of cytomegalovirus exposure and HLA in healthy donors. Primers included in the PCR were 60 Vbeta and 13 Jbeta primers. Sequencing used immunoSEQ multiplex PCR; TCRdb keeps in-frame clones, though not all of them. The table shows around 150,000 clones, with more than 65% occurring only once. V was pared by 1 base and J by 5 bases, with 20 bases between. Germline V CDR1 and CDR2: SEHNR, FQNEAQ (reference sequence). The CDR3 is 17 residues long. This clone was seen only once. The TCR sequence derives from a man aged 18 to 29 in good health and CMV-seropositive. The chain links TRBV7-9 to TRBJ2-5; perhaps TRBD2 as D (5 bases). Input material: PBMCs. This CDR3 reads CASSLGLQRPHGETQYF. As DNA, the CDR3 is TGTGCCAGCAGCTTAGGCCTCCAGCGGCCACACGGGGAGACCCAGTACTTC.